Each of the 20 T cell receptor beta chains below was sequenced from the same sample in a study of Ad26.COV2.S vaccination and SARS-CoV-2 variants. This table comes from immunoSEQ multiplex PCR, and its TCRdb copy is limited to in-frame clones, with some not included. This sample has about 350,000 clones, with around 89% found just once. The treatment here: roughly 19 received Ad26.COV2.S at low or high dose, single or two shots; 5 received placebo; per-sample allocation not given. Day 63 after the first injection of vaccine or placebo was the sampling time. The sequencing here drew on peripheral blood, taken in a trial of Ad26.COV2.S vaccine versus placebo. The receptors stem from a person between 18 and 65 years old who received the Ad26.COV2.S COVID-19 vaccine or a placebo.

The rearrangement joins TRBV5-5 to TRBJ2-3, with D uncertain. The ends were cut back, 6 bases at V and 2 bases at J, with 19 bases in the middle. This CDR3 region has 16 residues. Germline CDR1 and CDR2: SGHKS and YYEKEE (reference sequence). As DNA, the CDR3 is TGTGCCAGCACCCCCACCGGTACCGGCCACACAGATACGCAGTATTTT. It translates to CASTPTGTGHTDTQYF.

The chain couples TRBV7-2 to TRBJ1-5; D is ambiguous. The V and J ends lost 1 base and 0 bases respectively, with 13 bases between them. Per germline, CDR1 SGHTA and CDR2 FQGNSA. This CDR3 is built from 17 residues. DNA for the CDR3: TGTGCCAGCAGCTTAGGTGTCGGAGGCCTTAGCAATCAGCCCCAGCATTTT. As protein: CASSLGVGGLSNQPQHF.

The chain recombines TRBV12-3 or TRBV12-4 with TRBJ1-5; D is unresolved. V was trimmed by 9 bases and J by 7 bases, leaving 16 bases between them. CDR3 length equals 13 residues. For the CDR3, the DNA is TGTGCCAGTTTCTACAGACTCGGGCAGCCCCAGCATTTT. Protein sequence: CASFYRLGQPQHF.

The chain is built from TRBV3-1 (or the pseudogene TRBV3-2) and TRBJ1-3; no reliable D call. The CDR3 is made up of 18 amino acids. V was cut by 2 bases and J by 0 bases, with 17 bases left in between. Per the germline V gene, CDR1 is LGHDT and CDR2 is YNNKEL (reference sequence). CDR3 protein: CASSQQALRRVSGNTIYF. The CDR3 DNA reads TGTGCCAGCAGCCAACAAGCCTTGAGGAGGGTCTCTGGAAACACCATATATTTT.

The chain combines TRBV5-4 with TRBJ2-7; D possibly corresponds to TRBD1 (5 bases). The germline gives CDR1 SGHNT, CDR2 YYREEE (reference sequence). Trimming took 4 bases from V and 5 from J, leaving 10 bases between them. This CDR3 comprises 12 residues. CDR3 coding DNA: TGTGCCAGCAGCGTCCTAGGGGACGAGCAGTACTTC. This gives the protein CASSVLGDEQYF.

V gene TRBV7-3 combines with J gene TRBJ2-7; 9 nucleotides line up with TRBD1. Germline loops: CDR1 SGHTA, CDR2 FQGTGA. The V gene end was trimmed by 3 bases and the J gene end by 5 bases; junction bases not matched to a gene: 5. This CDR3 has 14 amino acids. CDR3 amino acids: CASSFDRGSDEQYF. CDR3 nucleotide sequence: TGTGCCAGCAGCTTCGACAGGGGGAGTGACGAGCAGTACTTC.

V gene TRBV5-8 combines with J gene TRBJ2-3; D remains unclear. Germline V CDR1 and CDR2: SGHTS, YDEGEE. The CDR3 spans 14 residues. V was trimmed by 2 bases and J by 1 base, leaving 8 bases between them. The CDR3 is CASSFGFGTDTQYF. Here the CDR3 DNA reads TGTGCCAGCAGCTTCGGTTTTGGCACAGATACGCAGTATTTT.

The chain carries TRBV4-3 and TRBJ2-2, with 7 nucleotides matching TRBD1. The V segment lost 0 bases and the J segment 1 base; nucleotides outside the gene matches: 5. The CDR3 is 17 amino acids. Germline V gene lookup returns CDR1 LGHNA and CDR2 YSLEER. CDR3 region: CASSQDLGTVNTGELFF. CDR3 in DNA: TGCGCCAGCAGCCAAGATCTAGGGACAGTGAACACCGGGGAGCTGTTTTTT.

This chain uses TRBV7-9 with TRBJ2-2, with TRBD1 matching over 8 bases. This CDR3 has 15 residues. J lost 1 base, V lost 6 bases, and 4 bases had no gene match. Germline CDR1 SEHNR, CDR2 FQNEAQ (reference sequence). CDR3 loop: CASRSQGVNTGELFF. In DNA, the CDR3 is TGTGCCAGCAGGTCACAGGGGGTGAACACCGGGGAGCTGTTTTTT.

V gene TRBV20-1 combines with J gene TRBJ1-4; unclear D gene. Germline CDR1 is DFQATT and CDR2 is SNEGSKA (reference sequence). V lost 8 bases, J lost 1 base, and 5 bases lay in between. The CDR3 is 11 residues long. CDR3: CSLLTNEKLFF. The CDR3 DNA is TGCAGTCTATTAACTAATGAAAAACTGTTTTTT.

The J gene is TRBJ2-3, the V gene TRBV7-8; 12 nucleotides line up with TRBD2. The V gene end was trimmed by 8 bases and the J gene end by 4 bases; junction bases not matched to a gene: 7. Germline V gives CDR1 SGHVS, CDR2 FQNEAQ. The CDR3 contains 15 residues. As DNA, the CDR3 is TGTGCCAGCTACCCGACTAGCGGGAGCGCAGATACGCAGTATTTT. Its translation: CASYPTSGSADTQYF.

The rearrangement joins TRBV6-2 or TRBV6-3 to TRBJ2-7; TRBD1 agrees at 12 bases. The CDR3 has 14 residues. After removal of 7 bases from V and 6 bases from J, the junction contained 7 bases not matched to a gene. Looked up from germline, CDR1 is MNHEY and CDR2 is SVGEGT. The chain's CDR3 is CASNPGTGGSEQYF. The CDR3 DNA reads as TGTGCCAGCAACCCAGGGACAGGGGGCTCCGAGCAGTACTTC.

The V gene is TRBV7-2, the J gene TRBJ1-5; no clear D gene. The CDR3 consists of 13 residues. Germline assignment: CDR1 SGHTA and CDR2 FQGNSA. The V and J ends lost 5 bases and 4 bases respectively, with 9 bases between them. CDR3 in amino acids: CASSPIWNQPQHF. CDR3 nucleotide sequence: TGTGCCAGCAGCCCCATTTGGAATCAGCCCCAGCATTTT. Full variable domain (outside the CDR3, taken from reference TRBV7-2 and TRBJ1-5): GAGVSQSPSNKVTEKGKDVELRCDPISGHTALYWYRQSLGQGLEFLIYFQGNSAPDKSGLPSDRFSAERTGGSVSTLTIQRTQQEDSAVYLCASSPIWNQPQHFGDGTRLSIL.

V and J are TRBV6-1 and TRBJ2-3; 7 bases map to TRBD2. Germline trimming cut 3 bases from V and 2 bases from J; bases unmatched to any gene: 8. Per the germline V gene, CDR1 is MNHNS and CDR2 is SASEGT. The CDR3 is 16 amino acids. This CDR3 is CASSEEPGTNTDTQYF. The CDR3 DNA sequence: TGTGCCAGCAGTGAGGAGCCCGGGACTAACACAGATACGCAGTATTTT.

The J gene is TRBJ2-1, the V gene TRBV3-1 (or the pseudogene TRBV3-2), with 7 bases lining up with TRBD1. CDR3 length equals 14 residues. CDR1 is LGHDT and CDR2 is YNNKEL in the germline V gene (reference sequence). Trimming took 5 bases from V and 0 from J; bases not matched to a gene: 1. CDR3 in DNA: TGTGCCAGCAGCGACAGGGTCTCCTACAATGAGCAGTTCTTC. It is translated as CASSDRVSYNEQFF.

CDR3 protein: CASSSTGVARRGGYTF. CDR3 nucleotides: TGTGCCAGCAGCTCGACAGGGGTGGCCCGGCGCGGTGGCTACACCTTC. The V call is TRBV7-3, the J call TRBJ1-2; 8 bases are shared with TRBD1. Germline-derived CDR1 and CDR2 are SGHTA and FQGTGA. The V gene end was trimmed by 4 bases and the J gene end by 7 bases; junction bases not matched to a gene: 14. This CDR3 has 16 residues.

In its sample, this clone was seen once. The chain recombines TRBV30 with TRBJ2-1; 12 bases align to TRBD2. V lost 3 bases and J lost 9; bases outside the gene matches: 3. Germline CDR1 GTSNPN, CDR2 SVGIG (reference sequence). This CDR3 spans 13 amino acids. The CDR3 protein is CAWRTSGSLEQFF. CDR3 in DNA: TGTGCCTGGAGGACTAGCGGGAGTCTTGAGCAGTTCTTC.

This clone has only one observation. The chain couples TRBV5-1 to TRBJ2-1; 7 nucleotides match TRBD2. The CDR3 sequence is 15 residues long. The ends lost 0 bases at V and 3 bases at J; junction bases unmatched: 3. From germline, CDR1 is SGHRS and CDR2 YFSETQ. CDR3 in amino acids: CASSLESSGYNEQFF. For the CDR3, the DNA is TGCGCCAGCAGCTTGGAGTCTAGCGGCTACAATGAGCAGTTCTTC.

This chain joins TRBV12-3 or TRBV12-4 and TRBJ2-7; a possible D gene is TRBD1 (5 bases). The CDR3 has 11 residues. The germline V and J ends were trimmed by 6 bases and 8 bases, with 11 bases remaining between them. CDR3 protein: CASSSGHKQYF. DNA of the CDR3: TGTGCCAGCAGCTCCGGACATAAGCAGTACTTC.

This clone has only one observation. The J gene is TRBJ2-2, the V gene TRBV6-6, with D unclear. CDR1 is MNHNY, CDR2 SVGAGI, per germline (reference sequence). The CDR3 has 14 residues. The V gene lost 5 bases and the J gene lost 4 bases, with 11 bases spanning the gap. CDR3 bases: TGTGCCAGCAGTGGGTTAGCTACCACCGGGGAGCTGTTTTTT. Encoded protein: CASSGLATTGELFF.